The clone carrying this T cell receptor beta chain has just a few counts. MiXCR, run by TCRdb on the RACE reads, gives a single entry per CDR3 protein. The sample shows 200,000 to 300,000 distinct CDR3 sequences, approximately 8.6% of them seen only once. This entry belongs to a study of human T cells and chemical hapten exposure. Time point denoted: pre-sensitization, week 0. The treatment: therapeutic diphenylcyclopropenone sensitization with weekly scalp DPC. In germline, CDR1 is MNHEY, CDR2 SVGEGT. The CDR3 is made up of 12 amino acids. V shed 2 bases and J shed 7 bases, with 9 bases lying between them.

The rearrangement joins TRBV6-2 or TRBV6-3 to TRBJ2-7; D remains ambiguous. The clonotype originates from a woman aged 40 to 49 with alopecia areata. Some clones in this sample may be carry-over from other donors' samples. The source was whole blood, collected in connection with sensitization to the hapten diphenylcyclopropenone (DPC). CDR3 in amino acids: CASSYPTWEQYF. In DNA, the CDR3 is TGTGCCAGCAGTTACCCTACCTGGGAGCAGTACTTC.